A selection of T cell receptor beta chains follows, all from one sample in a study of CD4 T cells in relation to SARS-CoV-2 and coronaviruses. These TCRs' antigens remain unknown. Sequencing used immunoSEQ multiplex PCR; TCRdb keeps in-frame clones, though not all of them. The table lists 24,000 or so clones, around 75% of them singletons. Sequenced material: CD4+ T cells from PBMCs, cultured in vitro. The source of these receptors is a human donor in good health. Both conserved end residues are part of each CDR3. A D gene is named only where the DNA matches it firmly. Size values are once, few and many counts, or a class for expanded clones, and some rows have none.

clone_size	j_call	d_call	cdr3_length	v_call	cdr3_aa	cdr3_nt
.	TRBJ1-1	.	13	TRBV6-2/TRBV6-3	CASSYSRAGEAFF	TGTGCCAGCAGTTACTCGAGGGCAGGGGAAGCTTTCTTT
.	TRBJ1-6	.	14	TRBV5-6	CASSYGRENSPLHF	TGTGCCAGCAGTTATGGACGGGAGAATTCACCCCTCCACTTT
.	TRBJ2-7	.	14	TRBV6-1	CASSPGSPLYEQYF	TGTGCCAGCAGCCCCGGGTCACCCCTCTACGAGCAGTACTTC
.	TRBJ2-1	TRBD1	14	TRBV15	CATSRDRLDNEQFF	TGTGCCACCAGCAGGGACAGGTTGGACAATGAGCAGTTCTTC
.	TRBJ2-7	TRBD1	16	TRBV10-3	CAISDPGQGVAEEQYF	TGTGCCATCAGTGACCCGGGACAGGGAGTCGCTGAAGAGCAGTACTTC
.	TRBJ1-4	.	13	TRBV12-3/TRBV12-4	CASSPSTNEKLFF	TGTGCCAGCAGTCCCTCAACTAATGAAAAACTGTTTTTT
.	TRBJ2-5	.	16	TRBV5-1	CASSPEASRRGETQYF	TGCGCCAGCAGCCCGGAGGCCAGCCGAAGGGGAGAGACCCAGTACTTC
.	TRBJ1-2	TRBD1	13	TRBV3-1/TRBV3-2	CASSRTGTYGYTF	TGTGCCAGCAGCCGGACAGGCACTTATGGCTACACCTTC
.	TRBJ2-7	TRBD2	13	TRBV12-3/TRBV12-4	CASSLGRAYEQYF	TGTGCCAGCAGTTTGGGGAGGGCGTACGAGCAGTACTTC
.	TRBJ1-5	.	11	TRBV20-1	CSVGGNQPQHF	TGCAGTGTGGGGGGCAATCAGCCCCAGCATTTT
.	TRBJ1-2	TRBD1	15	TRBV30	CAWRTSRGRYYGYTF	TGTGCCTGGAGGACGAGCAGGGGGAGATATTATGGCTACACCTTC
.	TRBJ2-7	.	15	TRBV5-1	CASSLRGGNSYEQYF	TGCGCCAGCAGCCTGAGAGGGGGTAACTCCTACGAGCAGTACTTC
.	TRBJ2-7	.	15	TRBV7-3	CASSAGTPWSYEQYF	TGTGCCAGCAGCGCGGGGACTCCCTGGTCCTACGAGCAGTACTTC
.	TRBJ1-5	.	12	TRBV28	CASRGTNQPQHF	TGTGCCAGCAGGGGGACGAATCAGCCCCAGCATTTT
.	TRBJ2-5	.	15	TRBV5-1	CASSLLRRLEETQYF	TGCGCCAGCAGCTTGCTCAGGAGACTTGAAGAGACCCAGTACTTC
.	TRBJ2-1	.	13	TRBV6-1	CASSPTGINEQFF	TGTGCCAGCAGTCCCACGGGGATCAATGAGCAGTTCTTC
.	TRBJ2-2	.	15	TRBV3-1/TRBV3-2	CASSFRRGNTGELFF	TGTGCCAGCAGCTTTCGACGGGGGAACACCGGGGAGCTGTTTTTT
few	TRBJ1-6	.	14	TRBV5-4	CASSHDGLNSPLHF	TGTGCCAGCAGCCACGACGGATTAAATTCACCCCTCCACTTT
once	TRBJ2-7	TRBD2	15	TRBV6-2/TRBV6-3	CASSYSLAGGNEQYF	TGTGCCAGCAGTTACTCCCTAGCGGGAGGAAACGAGCAGTACTTC
.	TRBJ2-6	.	16	TRBV11-2	CASSLGRFEGANVLTF	TGTGCCAGCAGCTTAGGACGGTTCGAGGGGGCCAACGTCCTGACTTTC
.	TRBJ2-5	TRBD1	15	TRBV11-2	CASSTRTGGGETQYF	TGTGCCAGCAGCACCCGGACAGGGGGTGGAGAGACCCAGTACTTC
once	TRBJ2-6	TRBD1	18	TRBV3-1/TRBV3-2	CASSGTVPNPAGANVLTF	TGTGCCAGCAGCGGGACAGTCCCAAACCCTGCTGGGGCCAACGTCCTGACTTTC
.	TRBJ2-3	.	12	TRBV2	CASSELGDTQYF	TGTGCCAGCAGTGAGTTGGGGGATACGCAGTATTTT
few	TRBJ1-5	.	15	TRBV7-3	CASSLQQYSNQPQHF	TGTGCCAGCAGCTTACAACAGTATAGCAATCAGCCCCAGCATTTT
.	TRBJ2-3	TRBD1	13	TRBV7-9	CASKTGLADTQYF	TGTGCCAGCAAGACAGGGCTGGCAGATACGCAGTATTTT
few	TRBJ1-2	TRBD1	13	TRBV12-3/TRBV12-4	CASSKGQSYGYTF	TGTGCCAGCAGCAAGGGACAGTCCTATGGCTACACCTTC
.	TRBJ2-7	.	15	TRBV30	CASGGNRVGSYEQYF	TGTGCCTCGGGGGGCAACAGGGTAGGGTCCTACGAGCAGTACTTC
once	TRBJ1-4	.	14	TRBV10-3	CAISELAGNEKLFF	TGTGCCATCAGTGAGTTGGCAGGCAATGAAAAACTGTTTTTT
.	TRBJ1-2	.	13	TRBV6-5	CASSYSGLLGYTF	TGTGCCAGCAGTTACTCAGGGCTCCTTGGCTACACCTTC
once	TRBJ2-7	.	13	TRBV7-9	CASRAGTNYEQYF	TGTGCCAGCAGGGCCGGGACAAACTACGAGCAGTACTTC
few	TRBJ1-5	.	15	TRBV27	CASSFECYSNQPQHF	TGTGCCAGCAGTTTCGAATGCTATAGCAATCAGCCCCAGCATTTT
.	TRBJ1-5	.	13	TRBV6-4	CASSEGSTPSQHF	TGTGCCAGCAGTGAAGGCAGCACGCCGTCCCAGCATTTT
.	TRBJ1-3	.	13	TRBV19	CASQDSSGNTIYF	TGTGCCTCTCAGGACAGCTCTGGAAACACCATATATTTT
.	TRBJ2-7	TRBD2	15	TRBV18	CASSPLGEGSYEQYF	TGTGCCAGCTCACCACTAGGGGAGGGCTCCTACGAGCAGTACTTC
.	TRBJ2-1	TRBD2	15	TRBV28	CASSFSGLAGDVGFF	TGTGCCAGCAGTTTTTCGGGACTAGCGGGGGATGTGGGGTTCTTC
once	TRBJ2-1	TRBD1	15	TRBV6-4	CASSRDRGLGNEQFF	TGTGCCAGCAGTCGGGACAGGGGGCTAGGAAATGAGCAGTTCTTC
.	TRBJ2-3	.	13	TRBV18	CASSPKVEAGQYF	TGTGCCAGCTCACCGAAAGTAGAGGCAGGGCAGTATTTT
once	TRBJ2-4	.	11	TRBV12-3/TRBV12-4	CASIKGAHQYF	TGTGCCAGCATTAAAGGGGCCCATCAGTACTTC
.	TRBJ2-1	.	14	TRBV12-5	CASARGQTNNEQFF	TGTGCTAGTGCCCGTGGACAGACTAACAATGAGCAGTTCTTC
.	TRBJ1-1	TRBD1	19	TRBV10-3	CAISGNPGQDTGVGTEAFF	TGTGCCATCAGTGGGAATCCGGGACAGGACACGGGAGTAGGCACTGAAGCTTTCTTT
.	TRBJ2-1	.	11	TRBV9	CASSVRNEQFF	TGTGCCAGCAGCGTCCGCAATGAGCAGTTCTTC
.	TRBJ2-3	TRBD2	16	TRBV6-5	CASSYGLAGGGDTQYF	TGTGCCAGCAGTTACGGGCTAGCGGGAGGGGGAGATACGCAGTATTTT
.	TRBJ2-7	TRBD1	15	TRBV18	CASSPRQGNPSEQYF	TGTGCCAGCTCACCGCGACAGGGGAACCCTTCCGAGCAGTACTTC
.	TRBJ2-3	TRBD2	16	TRBV5-4	CASSLGVAGELNTQYF	TGTGCCAGCAGCTTGGGGGTAGCGGGAGAGTTAAATACGCAGTATTTT
.	TRBJ2-2	TRBD2	15	TRBV10-3	CAIRNLAGDVGELFF	TGTGCCATCAGAAATTTAGCGGGAGACGTCGGGGAGCTGTTTTTT
once	TRBJ2-3	.	12	TRBV19	CASSIAEDTQYF	TGTGCCAGTAGTATCGCAGAAGATACGCAGTATTTT
.	TRBJ1-2	TRBD1	14	TRBV2	CASSDLTGNYGYTF	TGTGCCAGCAGTGACCTGACAGGGAACTATGGCTACACCTTC
few	TRBJ1-1	.	15	TRBV19	CASSIDPGKGTEAFF	TGTGCCAGTAGTATAGATCCCGGGAAGGGCACTGAAGCTTTCTTT
.	TRBJ2-3	.	17	TRBV18	CASSNFHRTFGTDTQYF	TGTGCCAGCTCAAACTTTCACAGGACTTTCGGCACAGATACGCAGTATTTT
.	TRBJ1-2	.	14	TRBV3-1/TRBV3-2	CASSQTIANYGYTF	TGTGCCAGCAGCCAAACTATAGCTAACTATGGCTACACCTTC
.	TRBJ2-7	.	12	TRBV10-1	CASSETTYEQYF	TGCGCCAGCAGTGAGACTACCTACGAGCAGTACTTC
.	TRBJ2-7	.	15	TRBV19	CASSPRTAPSYEQYF	TGTGCCAGTAGCCCCCGAACAGCTCCGTCCTACGAGCAGTACTTC
.	TRBJ1-6	.	13	TRBV25-1	CASSLESDSPLHF	TGTGCCAGCAGTCTTGAAAGCGATTCACCCCTCCACTTT